This T cell receptor (beta chain) was sequenced in a study of blood T cell repertoires in COVID-19. Overall study: T cells, B-cell-depleted T cells, or PBMCs supplied cDNA or gDNA.

Authors' analysis steps: Nucleated cell number was recorded as an estimate derived from reference gene primer amplification. Some clones are missing from TCRdb's copy, which holds only in-frame ones; the method was immunoSEQ multiplex PCR. V and J calls and clone size are as listed in that table; D and trimming were resolved from the DNA. This table has some 190,000 clones, 75% to 85% appearing once. Trimming took off 4 bases at V and 4 bases at J, with 14 bases between the two ends. CDR1 and CDR2 from the germline V gene are SEHNR and FQNEAQ (reference sequence). The length of the CDR3 is 15 residues. Residents of about two dozen US areas, aged about 18 to 100 years, made up the participants. Donors were grouped by their self-reported clinical history.

This chain connects TRBV7-9 to TRBJ1-5, with D unclear. The sample taken for sequencing was PBMCs or T cells enriched from blood (not recorded which). The TCR comes from a woman in her forties or fifties with acute COVID-19. The CDR3 here is CASSSGGGRNQPQHF. The CDR3 nucleotides are TGTGCCAGCAGCTCAGGAGGAGGCCGAAATCAGCCCCAGCATTTT.